This T cell receptor (beta chain) originates from a study of T-cell reconstitution after alpha-beta-depleted transplantation in children. The junction had 7 bases not matched to a gene; V was cut back by 5 bases and J by 13 bases. This CDR3 spans 13 amino acids. This clonotype occurred many times. Unique molecular identifiers were incorporated when the TCRbeta library was constructed. From the PCR reads, TCRdb called clonotypes with MiXCR, one entry per CDR3 protein. The sample has around 340,000 distinct CDR3 sequences; 13% are singletons. This clonotype was obtained from a human donor who donated a stem cell graft to a child with Fanconi anemia. The genes are TRBV12-3 or TRBV12-4 and TRBJ2-1, with 11 bases fitting TRBD2. The sample was PBMCs, taken from the stem cell graft. CDR3 sequence reads: CASSPSGGSEQFF. DNA for the CDR3: TGTGCCAGCAGTCCTAGCGGGGGGTCTGAACAGTTCTTC.